The source of this T cell receptor beta chain is a study of blood T cell repertoires in COVID-19. This clone was seen just once. In the study's own analysis: Nucleated cell counts were estimated from reference gene primer amplification. The protocol was immunoSEQ multiplex PCR, while the TCRdb copy is restricted to in-frame clones and leaves out a portion. For V, J and clone size, that table is used; D and trimming come from the DNA. This table has 120,000 or so clones, around four fifths appearing once. Between the trimmed V and J ends, which lost 3 bases and 7 bases, there was a span of 10 bases. The CDR3 length is 13 residues. The germline CDR1 and CDR2 sequences are LNHDA and SQIVND (reference sequence).

The rearrangement joins TRBV19 to TRBJ1-5; no clear D gene. The sequenced sample consisted of peripheral blood. This TCR was recovered from a man in his 60s with acute or convalescent COVID-19. Here the CDR3 reads CASSMSGLQPQHF. In DNA, the CDR3 is TGTGCCAGTAGTATGTCAGGTTTACAGCCCCAGCATTTT.